Each of the 11 T cell receptor beta chains below was sequenced from the same sample in a study of control samples from healthy donors and cancer patients. Data came from immunoSEQ multiplex PCR; TCRdb stores just in-frame clones and leaves some out. The data contain approximately 210,000 clones, about 90% of them singletons. Sequencing was performed on blood. These TCRs come from a man aged 25 to 40 in good health.

This clone was observed a single time. This chain joins TRBV20-1 and TRBJ2-3; the match to TRBD1 covers 7 bases. The CDR3 covers 15 residues. The trim removed 6 bases at V and 4 bases at J, leaving 13 bases unmatched. Germline-derived CDR1 and CDR2 are DFQATT and SNEGSKA (reference sequence). This chain's CDR3 is CSASLPDRVADTQYF. For the CDR3, the DNA is TGCAGTGCCAGTCTCCCTGACAGGGTTGCAGATACGCAGTATTTT.

This chain connects TRBV9 to TRBJ1-1; 7 positions agree with TRBD1. J was trimmed by 0 bases and V by 0 bases; bases with no gene match: 5. The CDR3 extends over 16 amino acids. Germline assignment: CDR1 SGDLS and CDR2 YYNGEE. Here the CDR3 reads CASSVGEGTVNTEAFF. Written as DNA, the CDR3 is TGTGCCAGCAGCGTAGGTGAAGGGACAGTGAACACTGAAGCTTTCTTT.

V gene TRBV7-9 combines with J gene TRBJ2-1; 7 bases line up with TRBD2. The CDR3 covers 16 residues. The germline CDR1 and CDR2 sequences are SEHNR and FQNEAQ (reference sequence). The V segment lost 3 bases and the J segment 7 bases; nucleotides outside the gene matches: 12. The CDR3 here is CASSFPSGSGWNEQFF. DNA of the CDR3: TGTGCCAGCAGCTTCCCCTCGGGTAGCGGGTGGAATGAGCAGTTCTTC. The entire variable domain, with the rest obtained from reference TRBV7-9 and TRBJ2-1, is as follows: DTGVSQNPRHKITKRGQNVTFRCDPISEHNRLYWYRQTLGQGPEFLTYFQNEAQLEKSRLLSDRFSAERPKGSFSTLEIQRTEQGDSAMYLCASSFPSGSGWNEQFFGPGTRLTVL.

This chain uses TRBV19 with TRBJ2-1; TRBD2 agrees at 13 bases. The CDR3 consists of 16 residues. Per the germline V gene, CDR1 is LNHDA and CDR2 is SQIVND (reference sequence). The trim removed 1 base at V and 10 bases at J, leaving 7 bases unmatched. This CDR3 is CASSIVALAGGPEQFF. For the CDR3, the DNA is TGTGCCAGTAGTATAGTCGCACTAGCGGGGGGGCCCGAGCAGTTCTTC.

This sequence joins TRBV12-3 or TRBV12-4 and TRBJ1-2; possible D gene TRBD1, 6 bases. Trimming took off 5 bases at V and 6 bases at J, with 10 bases between the two ends. This CDR3 has 12 amino acids. The CDR3 DNA is TGTGCCAGCAGTCAGGGGATGCATGGCTACACCTTC. As protein: CASSQGMHGYTF.

In nucleotides, the CDR3 is TGCGCCAGCAGTGAGTCCTCGAGCACCGGGGAGCTGTTTTTT. Its protein product is CASSESSSTGELFF. The genes are TRBV10-2 and TRBJ2-2; D not resolved. The CDR3 has 14 amino acids. V was shortened by 0 bases and J by 4 bases, with 6 bases between the two germline ends. Germline V gives CDR1 WSHSY, CDR2 SAAADI.

This chain uses TRBV25-1 with TRBJ1-1; D unresolved. Trimming pared 2 bases from V and 5 bases from J, leaving 9 bases between. Germline V gene data show CDR1 as MGHDK and CDR2 as SYGVNS. This CDR3 has 13 residues. CDR3 DNA: TGTGCCAGCAGTGAACTGGGGAAGACTGAAGCTTTCTTT. Its translation is CASSELGKTEAFF.

This chain uses TRBV5-1 with TRBJ1-2; D might be TRBD1 (6 bases). Germline values: CDR1 SGHRS, CDR2 YFSETQ. The CDR3 loop spans 12 amino acids. Trimming left V 7 bases short and J 3 bases short, with 10 bases between. CDR3 region: CASGRGDYGYTF. The DNA for the CDR3 is TGCGCCAGCGGTAGGGGGGACTATGGCTACACCTTC.

The rearrangement joins TRBV14 to TRBJ2-4; perhaps TRBD2 as D (5 bases). V was clipped by 1 base and J by 8 bases, with 15 bases between them. Germline V lookup: CDR1 SGHDN, CDR2 FVKESK. The CDR3 has 15 residues. The CDR3 DNA reads TGTGCCAGCAGCCAAGCTTCGGACTCCCCCCACATTCAGTACTTC. Its protein product is CASSQASDSPHIQYF.

This clone has just one count. This sequence joins TRBV6-4 and TRBJ2-4; 7 positions agree with TRBD2. From germline, CDR1 is MRHNA and CDR2 SNTAGT. The CDR3 runs to 13 residues. The ends lost 10 bases at V and 2 bases at J; junction bases unmatched: 5. The DNA for the CDR3 is TGTGCCATGGGGGAGGGTTCCAAAAACATTCAGTACTTC. Translated: CAMGEGSKNIQYF.

V usage is TRBV24-1 and J usage is TRBJ2-7; 7 nucleotides agree with TRBD1. The CDR3 consists of 15 residues. Germline V gene sequence: CDR1 KGHDR, CDR2 SFDVKD. After removal of 3 bases from V and 3 bases from J, the junction contained 7 bases not matched to a gene. The CDR3 nucleotides are TGTGCCACCAGTGATAGACAGGGTGATTACTACGAGCAGTACTTC. Protein product: CATSDRQGDYYEQYF.